This T cell receptor (beta chain) was documented in a study of blood T cells in healthy people across ages. A second PCR, run for roughly 7 to 11 cycles, used a sample-barcoded 5' primer plus a J-beta primer mix. TCRdb re-derived calls from the 5' RACE reads in MiXCR, one entry per CDR3 protein. The sample lists 780,000 or so distinct CDR3 sequences, roughly 56% seen once, with roughly 25% in the top ten. The specimen was blood. The receptor comes from a man in his forties or fifties in good health.

CDR3 DNA sequence: TGTGCCAGCAGCGGGACTAGCGGGGAGTATAATGAGCAGTTCTTC. Amino acid sequence: CASSGTSGEYNEQFF. The V and J genes are TRBV7-3 and TRBJ2-1, with TRBD2 identical over 13 bases. The CDR3 spans 15 residues. Trimming at V came to 5 bases and at J to 7 bases, leaving 5 bases not matched to a gene. Per the germline V gene, CDR1 is SGHTA and CDR2 is FQGTGA.